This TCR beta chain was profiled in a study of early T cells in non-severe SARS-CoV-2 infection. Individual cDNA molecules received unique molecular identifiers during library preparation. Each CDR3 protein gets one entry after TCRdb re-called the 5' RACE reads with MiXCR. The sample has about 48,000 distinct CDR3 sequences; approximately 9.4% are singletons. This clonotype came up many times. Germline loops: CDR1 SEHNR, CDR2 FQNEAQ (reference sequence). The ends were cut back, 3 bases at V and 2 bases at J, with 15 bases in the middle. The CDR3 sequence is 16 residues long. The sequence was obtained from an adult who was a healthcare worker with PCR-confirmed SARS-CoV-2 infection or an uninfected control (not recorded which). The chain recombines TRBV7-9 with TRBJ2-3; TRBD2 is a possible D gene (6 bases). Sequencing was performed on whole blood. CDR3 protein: CASSFPLAENTDTQYF. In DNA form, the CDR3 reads TGTGCCAGCAGCTTTCCACTAGCAGAAAACACAGATACGCAGTATTTT.